Listed below are T cell receptor beta chains from one sample, sequenced in a study of T cells in Graves' hyperthyroidism and ophthalmopathy. TCRdb used MiXCR to reprocess the multiplex PCR reads, holding one entry per CDR3 protein. The sample consists of around 560,000 distinct CDR3 sequences, over 15% of them appearing once. The sequencing input was blood. These receptors all stem from a woman aged 18-29 years with Graves' hyperthyroidism. CDR3s include the opening cysteine and the closing phenylalanine or tryptophan. D genes are given only for firm matches. A row's size may be missing; if present it is once, few, many or a size class.

V gene,J gene,D gene,clone size,CDR3 protein,CDR3 DNA
TRBV6-1,TRBJ1-1,TRBD1,many,CASSKPQGRAFF,TGTGCCAGCAGTAAGCCACAGGGGCGAGCTTTCTTT
TRBV20-1,TRBJ2-2,TRBD2,many,CSARISGRRTGELFF,TGCAGTGCTAGAATTAGCGGGAGGCGCACCGGGGAGCTGTTTTTT
TRBV5-5,TRBJ2-1,TRBD2,NA,CASSLERTSGRAGEQFF,TGTGCCAGCAGCTTGGAGAGGACTAGCGGGAGGGCAGGTGAGCAGTTCTTC
TRBV2,TRBJ1-1,NA,many,CASSEISAGEAFF,TGTGCCAGCAGTGAAATTTCGGCGGGTGAAGCTTTCTTT
TRBV2,TRBJ1-5,NA,few,CASSASPTGTGQPQHF,TGTGCCAGCAGTGCTTCCCCCACAGGGACCGGTCAGCCCCAGCATTTT
TRBV6-1,TRBJ1-1,TRBD1,many,CASSAGTGELNTEAFF,TGTGCCAGCAGCGCAGGGACAGGGGAGTTGAACACTGAAGCTTTCTTT
TRBV6-1,TRBJ2-5,NA,many,CASSDPIGTDRETQYF,TGTGCCAGCAGTGATCCCATCGGGACGGACCGAGAGACCCAGTACTTC
TRBV11-2,TRBJ2-6,NA,once,CASSLEVAGTNVLTF,TGTGCCAGCAGCTTAGAAGTGGCGGGAACCAACGTCCTGACTTTC
TRBV7-2,TRBJ2-7,TRBD1,many,CASSSTGTGVVEQYF,TGTGCCAGCAGCTCAACCGGGACAGGGGTTGTCGAGCAGTACTTC
TRBV19,TRBJ1-6,NA,NA,CASSKADGTGNSPLHF,TGTGCCAGTAGTAAAGCGGACGGTACGGGTAATTCACCCCTCCACTTT
TRBV18,TRBJ2-1,TRBD2,NA,CASSFKGLAGSNEQFF,TGTGCCAGCTCATTCAAGGGACTAGCGGGATCCAATGAGCAGTTCTTC
TRBV5-1,TRBJ1-1,TRBD1,NA,CASSSRGTGGLTEAFF,TGCGCCAGCAGCTCGCGGGGAACAGGGGGGCTCACTGAAGCTTTCTTT
TRBV7-2,TRBJ1-6,TRBD1,many,CASSARTGYNSPLHF,TGTGCCAGCAGCGCCCGGACAGGGTATAATTCACCCCTCCACTTT
TRBV6-1,TRBJ1-2,TRBD1,few,CASSPAMDRGNGYTF,TGTGCCAGCAGCCCAGCCATGGACAGGGGTAATGGCTACACCTTC
TRBV18,TRBJ2-7,NA,NA,CASSTTSTGVSYEQYF,TGTGCCAGCTCAACAACCTCGACAGGCGTCTCCTACGAGCAGTACTTC
TRBV6-6,TRBJ1-2,TRBD1,many,CASSYSRQGNSDGYTF,TGTGCCAGCAGTTACTCCCGACAGGGGAACTCAGATGGCTACACCTTC
TRBV20-1,TRBJ2-7,NA,many,CSASPHGGVTSYEQYF,TGCAGTGCGAGCCCGCATGGTGGGGTAACTTCCTACGAGCAGTACTTC
TRBV15,TRBJ1-2,NA,few,CATSRSQGWGYTF,TGTGCCACCAGCAGATCACAGGGTTGGGGCTACACCTTC
TRBV20-1,TRBJ2-4,NA,many,CSASRDLLAKNIQYF,TGCAGTGCTAGCCGTGACTTGCTAGCCAAAAACATTCAGTACTTC
TRBV20-1,TRBJ2-5,TRBD2,many,CSASWASGLQETQYF,TGCAGTGCTAGCTGGGCTAGCGGACTCCAAGAGACCCAGTACTTC
TRBV20-1,TRBJ2-7,NA,NA,CSARDRQDADYEQYF,TGCAGTGCTAGAGATCGTCAGGACGCCGACTACGAGCAGTACTTC
TRBV20-1,TRBJ1-5,TRBD1,many,CSARGQGWDQPQHF,TGCAGTGCTAGGGGACAGGGGTGGGATCAGCCCCAGCATTTT
TRBV7-9,TRBJ2-5,NA,many,CASGHGYQETQYF,TGTGCCAGCGGCCACGGGTACCAAGAGACCCAGTACTTC
TRBV2,TRBJ2-3,NA,NA,CASSERQVDTQYF,TGTGCCAGCAGTGAAAGGCAGGTAGATACGCAGTATTTT
TRBV20-1,TRBJ2-1,TRBD1,many,CSARDLQGWSYNEQFF,TGCAGTGCTAGAGATCTACAGGGGTGGTCCTACAATGAGCAGTTCTTC
TRBV24-1,TRBJ2-1,NA,few,CATSDLLEGNEQFF,TGTGCCACCAGTGATTTGCTGGAGGGCAATGAGCAGTTCTTC
TRBV11-2,TRBJ2-3,TRBD2,many,CASSSASGRAGDTQYF,TGTGCCAGCAGCTCCGCTAGCGGGAGGGCCGGGGATACGCAGTATTTT
TRBV6-2/TRBV6-3,TRBJ2-7,NA,many,CASRQNILEDYEQYF,TGTGCCAGCAGACAAAACATACTAGAGGATTACGAGCAGTACTTC
TRBV18,TRBJ1-3,NA,few,CASSRTGGFSRNTIYF,TGTGCCAGCTCACGGACCGGAGGATTCTCTAGAAACACCATATATTTT
TRBV28,TRBJ2-3,NA,many,CASRTTGAQDTQYF,TGTGCCAGCAGGACGACTGGGGCTCAAGATACGCAGTATTTT
TRBV9,TRBJ2-1,TRBD2,NA,CASSVRREGNEQFF,TGTGCCAGCAGCGTCAGGCGGGAGGGCAATGAGCAGTTCTTC
TRBV5-5,TRBJ1-1,NA,many,CASSLVWAGGTEAFF,TGTGCCAGCAGCTTGGTGTGGGCCGGCGGAACTGAAGCTTTCTTT
TRBV12-3/TRBV12-4,TRBJ1-1,NA,NA,CASRNLDSRTEAFF,TGTGCCAGCAGGAACCTGGACAGTAGGACTGAAGCTTTCTTT
TRBV4-1,TRBJ2-3,NA,NA,CASSHGVKGTDTQYF,TGCGCCAGCAGCCACGGTGTGAAGGGCACAGATACGCAGTATTTT
TRBV24-1,TRBJ2-1,NA,NA,CATRNIGHEQFF,TGTGCCACCAGGAATATTGGGCATGAGCAGTTCTTC
TRBV7-2,TRBJ2-2,NA,many,CASSLVSDGELFF,TGTGCCAGCAGCTTAGTATCTGACGGGGAGCTGTTTTTT
TRBV5-1,TRBJ1-5,NA,NA,CASSLGGADLPQHF,TGCGCCAGCAGCTTGGGAGGCGCGGACCTTCCCCAGCATTTT
TRBV24-1,TRBJ1-5,TRBD1,NA,CATSDFDGTGGSQPQHF,TGTGCCACCAGTGATTTCGACGGGACAGGGGGTTCCCAGCCCCAGCATTTT
TRBV12-3/TRBV12-4,TRBJ2-5,NA,many,CASSGGGVQETQYF,TGTGCCAGCAGTGGAGGGGGTGTCCAAGAGACCCAGTACTTC
TRBV18,TRBJ2-2,TRBD1,few,CASSPLIRTGSTGELFF,TGTGCCAGCTCACCCCTAATCAGGACAGGGAGCACCGGGGAGCTGTTTTTT
TRBV20-1,TRBJ2-7,NA,many,CSARDSGSSYEQYF,TGCAGTGCTAGAGATTCTGGCAGCTCCTACGAGCAGTACTTC
TRBV29-1,TRBJ2-7,TRBD2,many,CSVASGGTYEQYF,TGCAGCGTTGCTAGCGGGGGTACCTACGAGCAGTACTTC
TRBV7-2,TRBJ2-2,NA,NA,CASSPRFTGELFF,TGTGCCAGCAGCCCACGGTTCACCGGGGAGCTGTTTTTT
TRBV5-1,TRBJ2-7,NA,NA,CASSSDAGRWYEQYF,TGCGCCAGCAGCTCGGACGCGGGGAGGTGGTACGAGCAGTACTTC
TRBV6-1,TRBJ2-2,NA,many,CASRLGAENTGELFF,TGTGCCAGTCGTTTGGGGGCCGAGAACACCGGGGAGCTGTTTTTT
TRBV9,TRBJ1-2,NA,NA,CASNRELGGNYGYTF,TGTGCCAGCAATCGCGAACTGGGGGGTAACTATGGCTACACCTTC
TRBV5-1,TRBJ1-5,TRBD1,few,CASSLETGHQPQHF,TGCGCCAGCAGCTTGGAGACAGGGCATCAGCCCCAGCATTTT
TRBV7-9,TRBJ1-4,NA,few,CASSLQPATNEKLFF,TGTGCCAGCAGCTTACAGCCCGCAACTAATGAAAAACTGTTTTTT
TRBV6-2/TRBV6-3,TRBJ2-1,TRBD2,NA,CASSHPMGAGGRLGNEQFF,TGTGCCAGCAGTCACCCGATGGGAGCGGGGGGGCGTCTTGGTAATGAGCAGTTCTTC
TRBV19,TRBJ1-2,TRBD1,few,CASSRDRVVDGYTF,TGTGCCAGTAGTAGGGACAGGGTAGTAGATGGCTACACCTTC
TRBV20-1,TRBJ2-3,NA,many,CSARPRDTQYF,TGCAGTGCTAGGCCGAGAGATACGCAGTATTTT
TRBV19,TRBJ1-5,TRBD1,NA,CASSYYRGSNQPQHF,TGTGCCAGTAGTTACTACAGGGGTAGCAATCAGCCCCAGCATTTT
TRBV19,TRBJ2-7,NA,few,CASSINRGGPAYEQYF,TGTGCCAGTAGTATAAACAGGGGAGGACCTGCCTACGAGCAGTACTTC
TRBV6-1,TRBJ2-7,TRBD1,many,CASSDEGQMAYEQYF,TGTGCCAGCAGTGACGAGGGACAGATGGCCTACGAGCAGTACTTC
TRBV28,TRBJ1-6,NA,NA,CASTVGGSYSPLHF,TGTGCCAGCACGGTTGGCGGATCCTATTCACCCCTCCACTTT